The 9 T cell receptor beta chains in this list originate from one sample, sequenced in a study of Ad26.COV2.S vaccination and SARS-CoV-2 variants. Specified treatment: some 19 received Ad26.COV2.S at low or high dose, single or two shots; several received placebo; per-sample allocation not given. Day 63 following the first vaccine or placebo injection was when the samples were taken. The protocol was immunoSEQ multiplex PCR, while the TCRdb copy is restricted to in-frame clones and leaves out a portion. This table has about 480,000 clones, roughly 85% appearing once. The source was peripheral blood, collected in a trial of Ad26.COV2.S vaccine versus placebo. These receptors all come from a person aged 18-65 years who received the Ad26.COV2.S COVID-19 vaccine or a placebo.

This sequence joins TRBV10-3 and TRBJ2-1; 8 bases map to TRBD1. There are 13 residues in the CDR3. V shed 8 bases, J shed 7 bases, and the junction held 7 bases outside the gene matches. Germline V gene sequence: CDR1 ENHRY, CDR2 SYGVKD. The CDR3 reads CAIGQGALNEQFF. The CDR3 coding sequence is TGTGCCATCGGGCAGGGGGCGTTGAATGAGCAGTTCTTC.

This rearrangement joins TRBV19 to TRBJ2-1; TRBD1 agrees at 10 bases. In germline, CDR1 is LNHDA, CDR2 SQIVND (reference sequence). V gave up 5 bases and J gave up 10 bases; unmatched junction bases: 8. The length of the CDR3 is 14 residues. The DNA for the CDR3 is TGTGCCAGTAGTCCCGGGACAGGGGTTGTGGAGCAGTTCTTC. Translating it yields CASSPGTGVVEQFF.

The rearrangement links TRBV4-3 to TRBJ2-3; no clear D gene. The V end lost 3 bases, the J end lost 7 bases, and 17 bases lay between the germline ends. Germline V gene data show CDR1 as LGHNA and CDR2 as YSLEER. The CDR3 spans 15 residues. The CDR3 sequence: CASSHEIWKEHTQYF. The CDR3 DNA is TGCGCCAGCAGCCACGAAATCTGGAAGGAGCATACGCAGTATTTT.

This chain uses TRBV5-4 with TRBJ2-3, with 7 bases that match TRBD2. CDR1 and CDR2 (germline): SGHNT, YYREEE (reference sequence). This CDR3 spans 17 amino acids. Trimming cost V 6 bases and J 4 bases; bases outside gene matches: 17. This CDR3 reads CASKRAKVAGAPDTQYF. The CDR3 region has the DNA TGTGCCAGCAAACGCGCCAAGGTGGCGGGAGCCCCAGATACGCAGTATTTT.

CDR3 amino acids: CASSFDKNTEAFF. CDR3 DNA sequence: TGTGCCAGCAGTTTCGATAAGAACACTGAAGCTTTCTTT. This rearrangement joins TRBV27 to TRBJ1-1; no definite D call. The CDR3 is made up of 13 amino acids. V lost 3 bases to trimming and J lost 1 base, with 6 bases between them. The germline gives CDR1 MNHEY, CDR2 SMNVEV (reference sequence).

Points on this clone: At the DNA level, this CDR3 is encoded by other sequences in the same sample as well. The V and J genes are TRBV5-5 and TRBJ2-7; possibly TRBD1 for D (6 bases). CDR1 is SGHKS, CDR2 YYEKEE, per germline (reference sequence). The CDR3 contains 14 residues. Trimming took 0 bases from V and 2 from J, leaving 9 bases between them. CDR3 sequence: CASSLDQGTYEQYF. For the CDR3, the DNA is TGTGCCAGCAGCTTGGATCAGGGGACCTACGAGCAGTACTTC.

The sample holds one count of this clone. This chain joins TRBV7-2 and TRBJ2-1, with D tentatively TRBD1 or TRBD2 (6 bases each). The ends were cut back, 7 bases at V and 7 bases at J, with 23 bases in the middle. This CDR3 is 16 amino acids long. Germline CDR1 is SGHTA and CDR2 is FQGNSA. The CDR3 loop is CASTPPGGGAGNEQFF. The CDR3 coding sequence is TGTGCCAGCACCCCACCCGGGGGCGGGGCGGGGAATGAGCAGTTCTTC.

The chain couples TRBV5-1 to TRBJ1-2, with unresolved D. CDR1 is SGHRS, CDR2 YFSETQ, per germline. CDR3 size: 12 residues. Between the trimmed V and J ends, which lost 10 bases and 1 base, there was a span of 11 bases. The CDR3 coding sequence is TGCGCCGGGAACACACTTAACTATGGCTACACCTTC. This codes for CAGNTLNYGYTF.

This chain connects TRBV19 to TRBJ2-1; 9 bases are shared with TRBD2. The germline CDR1 and CDR2 sequences are LNHDA and SQIVND (reference sequence). The CDR3 has 14 amino acids. V shed 6 bases, J shed 7 bases, and the junction held 7 bases outside the gene matches. The CDR3 is CASRGTSWYNEQFF. Written as DNA, the CDR3 is TGTGCCAGTAGGGGGACTAGCTGGTATAATGAGCAGTTCTTC.